This T cell receptor beta chain was captured in a study of blood T cell repertoires in COVID-19. Turning to the study itself: Whether acute or convalescent, the COVID-19 samples came from the United States, Italy and Spain. From T cells, B-cell-depleted T cells, or PBMCs came the material, which was cDNA or gDNA.

Seattle's cohort entered during active infection and was followed longitudinally. Authors' processing steps: Using reference gene primer amplification, nucleated cell counts were estimated. The repertoire was sequenced with immunoSEQ multiplex PCR; TCRdb's copy has only in-frame clones and lacks some. V and J calls and clone size are copied from that table; D and trimming were computed from the DNA. This sample has about 160,000 clones, with roughly 82% found just once. Germline V CDR1 and CDR2: MNHNS, SASEGT. The CDR3 consists of 14 residues. Trimming removed 2 bases at V and 1 base at J, with 6 bases between.

The rearrangement links TRBV6-1 to TRBJ1-3, with D perhaps matching TRBD1 (5 bases). The clonotype was recovered from a woman aged 40 to 50 with COVID-19, enrolled during active disease. The sequencing input was peripheral blood. CDR3 sequence: CASSEQGSGNTIYF. The DNA for the CDR3 is TGTGCCAGCAGTGAACAGGGTTCTGGAAACACCATATATTTT.